This TCR beta chain emerged from a study of cytomegalovirus exposure and HLA in healthy donors. Findings of the study overall: A later analysis reportedly identified an Asian-associated ancestry cluster as carrying fewer N-insertions than the 666-donor mean.

A word on this clone: What it binds is unknown.

60 Vbeta and 13 Jbeta primers were used in PCR. In the original processing: Counted up in a later analysis, unique TCR beta chains came to about 83 million, with around 10 million shared. Assay: immunoSEQ multiplex PCR; the TCRdb copy retains only in-frame clones and omits some. From that table come the V and J calls and clone size; the DNA was used to work out D and trimming. The profile shows over 130,000 clones, around 86% of them singletons. The sequence was collected from a female donor in good health and CMV-seronegative. Sequencing input: PBMCs.

The CDR3 DNA follows: TGTGCCAGCAGTACAGGGGGCAAGGGCTACACCTTC. Its translation is CASSTGGKGYTF. This chain links TRBV27 with TRBJ1-2; 9 bases fit TRBD1. The CDR3 contains 12 residues. The trim removed 5 bases at V and 8 bases at J, leaving 3 bases unmatched. Germline CDR1 is MNHEY and CDR2 is SMNVEV (reference sequence).